A selection of T cell receptor beta chains follows, all from one sample in a study of regulatory T cells in long-lasting Graves disease. TCRdb independently ran MiXCR on the multiplex PCR reads; one entry per CDR3 protein. The repertoire holds 400,000 to 500,000 distinct CDR3 sequences, less than 15% seen once, with roughly a sixth in the top ten. These data also featured in a second study, about T cells in Graves' hyperthyroidism and ophthalmopathy.

The sequencing here drew on peripheral blood mononuclear cells (PBMCs), taken at new diagnosis, from a patient treated with antithyroid drugs. The receptors were gathered from a woman in her fifties or sixties with Graves disease. CDR3s include the opening cysteine and the closing phenylalanine or tryptophan.

V gene	CDR3 protein
TRBV2	CASSEVAGNTYGYTF
TRBV11-2	CATDRLNTGELFF
TRBV28	CASRGADPINEKLFF
TRBV13	CASSELRGDRETQYF
TRBV9	CASSVGGNSEAFF
TRBV11-2	CASNSNSLDIVGQYNEQFF
TRBV18	CASSSEINEKLFF
TRBV28	CASYPGTGGPYEQYF
TRBV18	CASSRTGGRNYEQYF
TRBV7-3	CASSLTFLAGGTDTQYF
TRBV13	CASSSRDFQETEYF
TRBV3-1	CASSRGASQPQHF
TRBV7-9	CASSPDRPSGRPNEQFF
TRBV2	CASTLGAGVVDEQFF
TRBV27	CASSLSAWDQPQHF
TRBV18	CASSPRTSGIQETQYF
TRBV30	CAWSVGLDGYEQYF
TRBV28	CASSLPDIGRMQPQHF
TRBV12-3/TRBV12-4	CASSSGGQGGHQPQHF
TRBV27	CASSLRQGPYNEQFF
TRBV28	CASRPQVQETQYF
TRBV12-3/TRBV12-4	CATGTTLNTEAFF
TRBV6-1	CASRPPAGLAGGMDTQYF
TRBV7-2	CASSSDRAGELFF
TRBV9	CASQEVLGTEQFF
TRBV5-5	CASSLGWTSHNEQFF
TRBV3-1	CASSTRTHDQPQHF
TRBV25-1	CASSGRGLHGVTNEKLFF
TRBV10-3	CAISLSGTDNYGYTF
TRBV20-1	CSAWDRRNQPQHF
TRBV12-3/TRBV12-4	CASLAGVYNEQFF
TRBV28	CASSSRQEDNEQFF
TRBV19	CASWDREDYGYTF
TRBV11-2	CASSPRKPGRNQPQHF
TRBV7-9	CASSMGLPTEAFF
TRBV5-1	CASSGTGEDGYTF
TRBV28	CASSSPLMPENTEAFF
TRBV20-1	CSARDPRNTGELFF
TRBV10-3	CAISDIQGYEQYF
TRBV10-3	CAISAGTRTGELFF
TRBV7-8	CASSRLVIAGAISYEQYF
TRBV18	CASSPSAGFRTEAFF
TRBV5-1	CASSLLAGASSNEQFF
TRBV20-1	CSARNEGGPANEQFF
TRBV28	CASSLGGLAGIYNEQFF
TRBV6-2/TRBV6-3	CASSFLITGSEQYF
TRBV7-2	CASSVRLAGRTDTQYF
TRBV7-2	CASSLALVNNEQFF
TRBV7-9	CASSLAPRDRGQAFF
TRBV10-2	CASSGAVSSYNEQFF
TRBV12-3/TRBV12-4	CASSLEAGRTPLHF
TRBV6-1	CASSGLRETQYF
TRBV20-1	CSGIPGLAVDTQYF
TRBV13	CASKNGRALETQYF
TRBV5-1	CASSVLAGGSNEQFF
TRBV5-1	CASQTGDGEKLFF
TRBV5-1	CASSETGAGANVLTF
TRBV2	CASSYRPRHRTSTDTQYF